Listed below are T cell receptor beta chains from one sample, sequenced in a study of T cells in Graves' hyperthyroidism and ophthalmopathy. From the multiplex PCR reads, TCRdb called clonotypes with MiXCR, one entry per CDR3 protein. The table has 550,000 to 650,000 distinct CDR3 sequences, about 14% seen once. Sequencing used blood. The receptors derive from a woman aged 25 to 39 with Graves' hyperthyroidism that later progressed to Graves' ophthalmopathy. CDR3s include the opening cysteine and the closing phenylalanine or tryptophan. The order of the fields is CDR3 length, J gene, D gene, V gene, clone size, CDR3 DNA, CDR3 protein. A D gene is named only where the DNA matches it firmly. Part of the rows lack a size; the others show once, few, many or a class for expanded clones.

17 | TRBJ2-7 | TRBD2 | TRBV5-1 | many | TGCGCCAGCAGCCGAGGACGGCCGGGACTAGCGGGAGACGAGCAGTACTTC | CASSRGRPGLAGDEQYF
13 | TRBJ1-1 | - | TRBV28 | few | TGTGCCAGCAGCCCTACATTGGGCACTGAAGCTTTCTTT | CASSPTLGTEAFF
13 | TRBJ1-1 | TRBD1 | TRBV18 | - | TGTGCCAGCGGGGACAGCCGGGGCACTGAAGCTTTCTTT | CASGDSRGTEAFF
15 | TRBJ1-1 | - | TRBV19 | many | TGTGCCAGTAGTATAGGCCCCGGCAGGAACACTGAAGCTTTCTTT | CASSIGPGRNTEAFF
13 | TRBJ2-5 | - | TRBV20-1 | many | TGCAGTGCTAGAGCGGGTCCAGGGGAGACCCAGTACTTC | CSARAGPGETQYF
14 | TRBJ1-1 | - | TRBV29-1 | many | TGCAGCACCCGGGGAGGCACGGGGAACACTGAAGCTTTCTTT | CSTRGGTGNTEAFF
13 | TRBJ2-7 | - | TRBV28 | many | TGTGCCAGCAGTTTTACCCGAGTCTACGAGCAGTACTTC | CASSFTRVYEQYF
13 | TRBJ2-7 | - | TRBV29-1 | - | TGCAGCGTTGATGGGGGCTCCTTCTACGAGCAGTACTTC | CSVDGGSFYEQYF
13 | TRBJ2-5 | - | TRBV20-1 | - | TGCAGTGCTAGTAGGCGGGCCCAAGAGACCCAGTACTTC | CSASRRAQETQYF
16 | TRBJ2-1 | TRBD2 | TRBV7-9 | - | TGTGCCAGCAGCTTAGCACCCCTAGCGGCCTACAATGAGCAGTTCTTC | CASSLAPLAAYNEQFF
19 | TRBJ1-4 | TRBD1 | TRBV6-1 | many | TGTGCCAGCAGTTTCATTGTACCGGGACAGGGGGCCGCTAATGAAAAACTGTTTTTT | CASSFIVPGQGAANEKLFF
15 | TRBJ2-6 | - | TRBV7-2 | few | TGTGCCAGCAGCTTATACGGCTCTGGGGCCAACGTCCTGACTTTC | CASSLYGSGANVLTF
17 | TRBJ2-7 | TRBD2 | TRBV4-3 | - | TGCGCCAGCAGCCAGGATATGGGACTAGCGGGTTCCTACGAGCAGTACTTC | CASSQDMGLAGSYEQYF
18 | TRBJ2-1 | TRBD2 | TRBV7-3 | - | TGTGCCAGCAGCAGCCGGGACTACGCGATATTCTCCTACAATGAGCAGTTCTTC | CASSSRDYAIFSYNEQFF
14 | TRBJ2-1 | - | TRBV5-1 | - | TGCGCCAGCAGCTTGGGACTAGAGTACAATGAGCAGTTCTTC | CASSLGLEYNEQFF
15 | TRBJ2-3 | TRBD1 | TRBV7-9 | - | TGTGCCAGCAGCTTTGGGCAGGGGGCTTCAGATACGCAGTATTTT | CASSFGQGASDTQYF
15 | TRBJ2-7 | TRBD2 | TRBV13 | many | TGTGCCAGCAGCTTATACCACGGGACTATCTACGAGCAGTACTTC | CASSLYHGTIYEQYF
15 | TRBJ2-7 | - | TRBV9 | many | TGTGCCAGCAGCGTAGGGGACGGGAACTCCTACGAGCAGTACTTC | CASSVGDGNSYEQYF
13 | TRBJ2-7 | - | TRBV3-1 | many | TGTGCCAGCAGCCAAGGGGACGGCTACGAGCAGTACTTC | CASSQGDGYEQYF
16 | TRBJ1-5 | - | TRBV24-1 | many | TGTGCCACCAGTGCCGGCTGGACAGCCGACAATCAGCCCCAGCATTTT | CATSAGWTADNQPQHF
16 | TRBJ1-2 | TRBD1 | TRBV24-1 | - | TGTGCCACCAGTGAGCCGACAGGGGATTCTAACTATGGCTACACCTTC | CATSEPTGDSNYGYTF
15 | TRBJ2-1 | - | TRBV6-2/TRBV6-3 | few | TGTGCCAGCCAAAAAACTGGGGAATCCTACAATGAGCAGTTCTTC | CASQKTGESYNEQFF
13 | TRBJ2-3 | - | TRBV29-1 | many | TGCAGCGTTGAAACGGCTGGGGTAGATACGCAGTATTTT | CSVETAGVDTQYF
15 | TRBJ2-1 | - | TRBV11-1 | many | TGTGCCAGCAGCTTTTTGGAGGGGGGGAACAATGAGCAGTTCTTC | CASSFLEGGNNEQFF
15 | TRBJ2-2 | - | TRBV6-5 | many | TGTGCCAGCAGTTACTTGGGGGTTTCGACCGGGGAGCTGTTTTTT | CASSYLGVSTGELFF
16 | TRBJ2-2 | TRBD2 | TRBV28 | few | TGTGCCAGCAGTTTAGCGGGAGGGGGGAACACCGGGGAGCTGTTTTTT | CASSLAGGGNTGELFF
15 | TRBJ1-1 | - | TRBV19 | few | TGTGCCAGTAGTAGGGACGGATCCATGAACACTGAAGCTTTCTTT | CASSRDGSMNTEAFF
23 | TRBJ2-2 | TRBD2 | TRBV30 | - | TGTGCCTGGAGTATCTTAGGGCGAGGGCGGGAGAAAGAGAAAGGTGTATACACCGGGGAGCTGTTTTTT | CAWSILGRGREKEKGVYTGELFF
15 | TRBJ2-1 | TRBD2 | TRBV2 | few | TGTGCCAGCAGAGCCGGGACTAGCGGGTTTAATGAGCAGTTCTTC | CASRAGTSGFNEQFF
14 | TRBJ2-1 | TRBD2 | TRBV3-1 | many | TGTGCCAGCAGCCAATCGGGGCTAGCGGCTGAGCAGTTCTTC | CASSQSGLAAEQFF
14 | TRBJ2-7 | - | TRBV6-1 | many | TGTGCCAGCAGCCGCGCCCGGGACAATAGCGAGCAGTACTTC | CASSRARDNSEQYF
13 | TRBJ2-3 | TRBD2 | TRBV20-1 | - | TGCAGTGCTAGCGGGAGGGCCACAGATACGCAGTATTTT | CSASGRATDTQYF
12 | TRBJ2-7 | - | TRBV7-9 | - | TGTGCCAGCAGCCCCCGGAATTCCGAGCAGTACTTC | CASSPRNSEQYF
13 | TRBJ2-2 | - | TRBV2 | many | TGTGCCAGCAGTGATCGGGCGTTGGGGGAGCTGTTTTTT | CASSDRALGELFF
16 | TRBJ2-1 | TRBD1 | TRBV7-9 | - | TGTGCCAGCAGCTCTCCAGACAGGGATTATTGGGATGAGCAGTTCTTC | CASSSPDRDYWDEQFF
15 | TRBJ1-2 | - | TRBV10-3 | many | TGTGCCATCAGTGGGGACTCCAGCACTAACTATGGCTACACCTTC | CAISGDSSTNYGYTF
13 | TRBJ1-2 | TRBD1 | TRBV6-2/TRBV6-3 | few | TGTGCCAGCAGTCACAGGGGAGTCCATGGCTACACCTTC | CASSHRGVHGYTF
15 | TRBJ1-2 | - | TRBV28 | many | TGTGCCAGCAGTTTAGGGGACCCCCCTTACTATGGCTACACCTTC | CASSLGDPPYYGYTF
13 | TRBJ1-1 | - | TRBV11-3 | many | TGCGCCAGCAGCTTGGCCGAGAACACTGAAGCTTTCTTT | CASSLAENTEAFF
12 | TRBJ2-3 | - | TRBV18 | many | TGTGCCAGCTCACCAGCGACAGATACGCAGTATTTT | CASSPATDTQYF
13 | TRBJ2-1 | - | TRBV12-3/TRBV12-4 | many | TGTGCCAGCAGTTTATACCTTGATAATGAGCAGTTCTTC | CASSLYLDNEQFF
15 | TRBJ1-1 | - | TRBV3-1 | many | TGTGCCAGCAGCCAAGAAATAGGGATGAACACTGAAGCTTTCTTT | CASSQEIGMNTEAFF
13 | TRBJ2-5 | - | TRBV6-1 | many | TGTGCCAGCAGTAGGGACTTCCAAGAGACCCAGTACTTC | CASSRDFQETQYF
15 | TRBJ2-2 | TRBD2 | TRBV7-3 | many | TGTGCCAGCAGCTCGCGGGGGACCAATACCGGGGAGCTGTTTTTT | CASSSRGTNTGELFF
16 | TRBJ2-1 | TRBD2 | TRBV12-5 | many | TGTGCTAGTGGTTCCCCAGGGACTAGCGGGAGGAATGAGCAGTTCTTC | CASGSPGTSGRNEQFF
13 | TRBJ1-1 | - | TRBV6-2/TRBV6-3 | many | TGTGCCAGCAAGATGGACGGGAACACTGAAGCTTTCTTT | CASKMDGNTEAFF
17 | TRBJ2-5 | TRBD2 | TRBV28 | many | TGTGCCAGCAGTTCGACGACTAGCGGGAGAGCGGGTGAGACCCAGTACTTC | CASSSTTSGRAGETQYF
18 | TRBJ2-2 | TRBD1 | TRBV18 | many | TGTGCCAGCTCACCGTCAACAGGGGGCAGGTCGAACACCGGGGAGCTGTTTTTT | CASSPSTGGRSNTGELFF
15 | TRBJ1-4 | - | TRBV3-1 | - | TGTGCCAGCAGCCAGGTACAGATGGGTAATGAAAAACTGTTTTTT | CASSQVQMGNEKLFF
14 | TRBJ2-7 | TRBD2 | TRBV24-1 | few | TGTGCCACCAGTGCGGGGGGGCACTCCTACGAGCAGTACTTC | CATSAGGHSYEQYF
13 | TRBJ1-1 | - | TRBV5-5 | - | TGTGCCAGCCGACTAGGGGGGGGCCCTGAAGCTTTCTTT | CASRLGGGPEAFF
13 | TRBJ2-5 | TRBD2 | TRBV14 | many | TGTGCCAGCAGGTATCGGGAGGCCGAGACCCAGTACTTC | CASRYREAETQYF
16 | TRBJ2-1 | TRBD2 | TRBV9 | - | TGTGCCAGCAGTGAGGTGGGCGAGCGGGGGACCAATGAGCAGTTCTTC | CASSEVGERGTNEQFF
15 | TRBJ2-1 | TRBD1 | TRBV7-9 | many | TGTGCCAGCAGCTTAGGACAGGGGGCGGACAATGAGCAGTTCTTC | CASSLGQGADNEQFF
17 | TRBJ1-3 | TRBD1 | TRBV19 | many | TGTGCCAGTAGTAGCACCTCGGGACAGCCATCTGGAAACACCATATATTTT | CASSSTSGQPSGNTIYF